The rows below give T cell receptor beta chains drawn from one sample of a study of shared clonotypes between healthy human individuals. Some clones are missing from TCRdb's copy, which holds only in-frame ones; the method was immunoSEQ multiplex PCR. The sample has millions of clones, over 85% seen once. The sample taken for sequencing was naive CD8+ T cells sorted from blood. Every receptor here comes from a man aged 18 to 30 in good health. Each CDR3 is given with its conserved first and last residue. D genes are given only for firm matches. Not every row has a clone size; where given, it reads once, few, many or a size class.

V gene,D gene,J gene,clone size,CDR3 DNA,CDR3 protein
TRBV15,TRBD1,TRBJ2-7,once,TGTGCCACCAGCAGAGATCTTTGGACAGGGGGAGAGCAGTACTTC,CATSRDLWTGGEQYF
TRBV9,-,TRBJ1-5,few,TGTGCCAGCAGCGTAGGAGGGGATGGCAATCAGCCCCAGCATTTT,CASSVGGDGNQPQHF
TRBV5-4,TRBD1,TRBJ2-7,-,TGTGCCAGCAGCTTGGGACAGGGGAAATCCTACGAGCAGTACTTC,CASSLGQGKSYEQYF
TRBV6-5,-,TRBJ2-7,-,TGTGCCAGCAGTTACGTGGGGGCGGGAGAGTACGAGCAGTACTTC,CASSYVGAGEYEQYF
TRBV27,-,TRBJ2-7,-,TGTGCCAGCAGTCCCACGGCCGGGCCCTACGAGCAGTACTTC,CASSPTAGPYEQYF
TRBV18,-,TRBJ1-2,once,TGTGCCAGCTCACCTTCCGACAGAATCTACACCTTC,CASSPSDRIYTF
TRBV30,-,TRBJ2-7,-,TGTGCCTGGGGTGGGTGGGACGAGCAGTACTTC,CAWGGWDEQYF
TRBV29-1,TRBD1,TRBJ2-7,-,TGCAGCGTTGGCGGGATTCCGACAGGGGCCCCCTACGAGCAGTACTTC,CSVGGIPTGAPYEQYF
TRBV9,-,TRBJ2-7,once,TGTGCCAGCAGCGTAGATGGCGAGTACGAGCAGTACTTC,CASSVDGEYEQYF
TRBV28,-,TRBJ2-7,once,TGTGCCAGCAGTTTAACAGGGTCGGGGTCCTACGAGCAGTACTTC,CASSLTGSGSYEQYF
TRBV6-1,-,TRBJ1-1,-,TGTGCCAGCAGGGGCCCTGGTGACGCTGAAGCTTTCTTT,CASRGPGDAEAFF
TRBV27,-,TRBJ1-2,-,TGTGCCAGCAGATACCAACAGGGACATGGCTACACCTTC,CASRYQQGHGYTF
TRBV19,-,TRBJ2-7,-,TGTGCCAGTAGTCCCTCTTCCTACGAGCAGTACTTC,CASSPSSYEQYF
TRBV4-1,-,TRBJ1-5,-,TGCGCCAGCACCGCCAGGGAGGGTCAGCCCCAGCATTTT,CASTAREGQPQHF
TRBV28,TRBD1,TRBJ2-1,-,TGTGCCAGCAGCCTTCGGGGACAGGGGGCCGGTGAGCAGTTCTTC,CASSLRGQGAGEQFF
TRBV13,-,TRBJ2-5,-,TGTGCCAGCAGCTTACAGGGACCCCTCGGGACCCAGTACTTC,CASSLQGPLGTQYF
TRBV11-2,TRBD1,TRBJ2-7,-,TGTGCCAGCAGCTTATTTCCCCCCCCGGCAGGGGGCGACTACGAGCAGTACTTC,CASSLFPPPAGGDYEQYF
TRBV15,-,TRBJ1-1,-,TGTGCCACCAGCTTGCGGGGGCTTTTGAACACTGAAGCTTTCTTT,CATSLRGLLNTEAFF
TRBV10-1,-,TRBJ1-5,few,TGCGCCAGCAGTCAGGGTTTCGGTCAGCCCCAGCATTTT,CASSQGFGQPQHF
TRBV6-5,-,TRBJ2-6,-,TGTGCCAGCAGACTACTCGGCTCTGGGGCCAACGTCCTGACTTTC,CASRLLGSGANVLTF
TRBV9,TRBD1,TRBJ1-1,-,TGTGCCAGCAGCGTAGACGCGGGGCAGGGGGCTGAAGCTTTCTTT,CASSVDAGQGAEAFF
TRBV5-8,TRBD1,TRBJ2-7,once,TGTGCCAGCAGCCATCCGGGACAGGGAGACTACGAGCAGTACTTC,CASSHPGQGDYEQYF
TRBV7-9,-,TRBJ2-5,-,TGTGCCAGCAGCGAAAAAGAGACCCAGTACTTC,CASSEKETQYF
TRBV5-6,TRBD1,TRBJ1-1,-,TGTGCCAGCAGCTTCGGGACAGGGGAAGCTTTCTTT,CASSFGTGEAFF
TRBV13,-,TRBJ2-7,-,TGTGCCAGCAGCTTACCTTCCAGGGGCTACGAGCAGTACTTC,CASSLPSRGYEQYF
TRBV6-1,-,TRBJ1-2,-,TGTGCCAGCAGTGAAGTTCCGGACCGGTCTTTGGGCTACACCTTC,CASSEVPDRSLGYTF
TRBV5-4,-,TRBJ2-3,-,TGTGCCAGCAGCCCAGTGTATGAGGGGGGAGGAGATACGCAGTATTTT,CASSPVYEGGGDTQYF
TRBV27,-,TRBJ2-7,-,TGTGCCAGCAGGCGCGGGACTCAGAACTACGAGCAGTACTTC,CASRRGTQNYEQYF
TRBV2,-,TRBJ2-7,once,TGTGCTAATGTCCGGGGGACATACGAGCAGTACTTC,CANVRGTYEQYF
TRBV6-6,-,TRBJ1-2,-,TGTGCCAGCAGTAAGGCCCCCAGGGATGGCTACACCTTC,CASSKAPRDGYTF
TRBV5-1,-,TRBJ2-1,-,TGCGCCAGCAGCTTCGACAGGAGCTCCTACAATGAGCAGTTCTTC,CASSFDRSSYNEQFF
TRBV4-1,-,TRBJ1-3,few,TGCGCCAGCAGCCAAACTGTCGGCTCTGGAAACACCATATATTTT,CASSQTVGSGNTIYF
TRBV7-9,-,TRBJ1-2,-,TGTGCCAGCAGCCCCGGACCCGAATCTAACTATGGCTACACCTTC,CASSPGPESNYGYTF
TRBV5-1,-,TRBJ2-7,-,TGCGCCAGCAGCTTTTTGCAGGGCCGACCGGGGGAGCAGTACTTC,CASSFLQGRPGEQYF
TRBV5-4,-,TRBJ2-5,few,TGTGCCAGCAGTTTCCAAGAGACCCAGTACTTC,CASSFQETQYF
TRBV9,-,TRBJ2-7,-,TGTGCCAGCAGCGTAGGACGGAACTACGAGCAGTACTTC,CASSVGRNYEQYF
TRBV7-8,-,TRBJ2-7,-,TGTGCCAGCAGCTTAGCGAGATCCTACGAGCAGTACTTC,CASSLARSYEQYF
TRBV19,-,TRBJ2-7,-,TGTGCCAGTAGTATAGGGGCAGGGACTGACTACGAGCAGTACTTC,CASSIGAGTDYEQYF
TRBV4-1,TRBD1,TRBJ2-4,-,TGCGCCAGCAGCCAAAGTCTGGGATCCCAAGGGACAGGGGGTGCCAAAAACATTCAGTACTTC,CASSQSLGSQGTGGAKNIQYF
TRBV21-1,-,TRBJ1-5,-,TGTGCCAGCAGCAAAGGGGCAGGGGCCAATCAGCCCCAGCATTTT,CASSKGAGANQPQHF
TRBV5-4,TRBD1,TRBJ2-7,-,TGTGCCAGCAGCTCCGACAGGGGTTACGAGCAGTACTTC,CASSSDRGYEQYF
TRBV11-2,-,TRBJ1-2,-,TGTGCCAGCAGCCCCGGCCCGGGGACACCGCTATACGCTTACACCTTC,CASSPGPGTPLYAYTF
TRBV11-2,TRBD2,TRBJ2-5,-,TGTGCCAGCAGCTTAGGGGTACTAGCGGGGGGCCAAGAGACCCAGTACTTC,CASSLGVLAGGQETQYF
TRBV28,TRBD1,TRBJ1-5,-,TGTGCCAGCAGTTCGACAGGGAGTGGGCAGCCCCAGCATTTT,CASSSTGSGQPQHF
TRBV7-6,-,TRBJ2-3,-,TGTGCCAGCAGCCCCCAGACAGCTTTAATGTCTTTCACAGATACGCAGTATTTT,CASSPQTALMSFTDTQYF
TRBV5-6,TRBD2,TRBJ2-3,-,TGTGCCAGCAGCTTATCGCGACTAGCGACACGTCAAGATACGCAGTATTTT,CASSLSRLATRQDTQYF
TRBV7-6,-,TRBJ2-7,-,TGTGCCAGCAGCTCTAGCGTAGGACACTACGAGCAGTACTTC,CASSSSVGHYEQYF